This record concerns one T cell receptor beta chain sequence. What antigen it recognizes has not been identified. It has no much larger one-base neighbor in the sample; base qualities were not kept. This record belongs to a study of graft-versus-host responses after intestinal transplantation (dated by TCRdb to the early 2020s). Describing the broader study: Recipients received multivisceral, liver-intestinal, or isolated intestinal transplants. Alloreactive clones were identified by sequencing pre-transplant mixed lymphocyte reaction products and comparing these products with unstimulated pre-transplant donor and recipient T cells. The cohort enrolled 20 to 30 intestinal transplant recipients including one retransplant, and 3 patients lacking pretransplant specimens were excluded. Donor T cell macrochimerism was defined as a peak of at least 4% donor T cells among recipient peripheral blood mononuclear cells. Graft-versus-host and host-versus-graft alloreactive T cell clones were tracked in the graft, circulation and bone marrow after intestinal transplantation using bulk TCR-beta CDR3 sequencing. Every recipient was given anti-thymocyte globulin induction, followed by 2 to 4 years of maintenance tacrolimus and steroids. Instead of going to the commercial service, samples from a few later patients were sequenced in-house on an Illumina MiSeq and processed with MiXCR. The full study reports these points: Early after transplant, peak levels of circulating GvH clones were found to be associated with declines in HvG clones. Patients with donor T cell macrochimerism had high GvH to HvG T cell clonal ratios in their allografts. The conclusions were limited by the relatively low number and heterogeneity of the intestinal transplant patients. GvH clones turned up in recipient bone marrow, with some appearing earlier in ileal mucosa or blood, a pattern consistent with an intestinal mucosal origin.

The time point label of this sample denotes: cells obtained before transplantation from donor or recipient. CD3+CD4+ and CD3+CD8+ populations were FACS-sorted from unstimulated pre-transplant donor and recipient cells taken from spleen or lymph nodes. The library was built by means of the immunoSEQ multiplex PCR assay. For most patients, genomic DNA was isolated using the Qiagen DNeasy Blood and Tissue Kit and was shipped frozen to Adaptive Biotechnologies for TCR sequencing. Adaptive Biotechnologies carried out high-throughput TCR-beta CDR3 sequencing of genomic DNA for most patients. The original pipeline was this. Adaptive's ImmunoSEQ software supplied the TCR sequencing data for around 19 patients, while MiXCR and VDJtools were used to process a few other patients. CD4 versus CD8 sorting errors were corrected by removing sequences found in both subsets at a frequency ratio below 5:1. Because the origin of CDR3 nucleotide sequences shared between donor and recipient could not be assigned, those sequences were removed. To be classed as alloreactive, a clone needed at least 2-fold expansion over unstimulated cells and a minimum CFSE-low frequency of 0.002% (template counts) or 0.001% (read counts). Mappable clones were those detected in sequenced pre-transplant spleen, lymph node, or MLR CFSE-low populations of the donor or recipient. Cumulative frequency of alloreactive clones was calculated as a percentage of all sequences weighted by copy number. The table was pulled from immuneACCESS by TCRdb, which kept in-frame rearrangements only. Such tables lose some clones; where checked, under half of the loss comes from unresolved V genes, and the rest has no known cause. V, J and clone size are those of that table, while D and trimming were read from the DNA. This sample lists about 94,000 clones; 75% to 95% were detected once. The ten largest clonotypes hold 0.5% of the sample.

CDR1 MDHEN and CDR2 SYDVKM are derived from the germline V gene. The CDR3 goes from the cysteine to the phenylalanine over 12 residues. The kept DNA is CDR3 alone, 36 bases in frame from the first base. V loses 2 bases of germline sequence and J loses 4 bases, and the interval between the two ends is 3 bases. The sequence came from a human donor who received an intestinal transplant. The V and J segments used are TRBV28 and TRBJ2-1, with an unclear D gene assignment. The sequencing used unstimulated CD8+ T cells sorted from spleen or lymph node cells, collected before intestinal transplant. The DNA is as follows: TGTGCCAGCAGTTTAGAGTACAATGAGCAGTTCTTC. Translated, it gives CASSLEYNEQFF.